Listed here is a single TCR beta chain. Antigen unknown. This specimen belongs to a study of cytomegalovirus exposure and HLA in healthy donors. Whole-study findings and limits: In vitro work confirmed that three CMV-associated chains recognize CMV antigens. The study carried out a later analysis of TCR beta sequences. It associated some 17,000 of them with specific HLA alleles at a false discovery rate of 0.05.

PCR primers comprised 60 Vbeta and 13 Jbeta primers. TCRdb's copy holds only in-frame clones and misses some; the assay was immunoSEQ multiplex PCR. This table has 95,000 to 150,000 clones, about three fifths appearing once. The TCR sequence derives from a middle-aged woman in good health and CMV-seropositive. The specimen was PBMCs.

The CDR3 nucleotides read TGTGCCAGCAGCCAACCCACTGGACTAGCGGGCACTGAGCAGTTCTTC. Its translation: CASSQPTGLAGTEQFF. The chain is built from TRBV14 and TRBJ2-1; 11 bases are shared with TRBD2. The CDR3 runs 16 residues. Trimming at V came to 2 bases and at J to 9 bases, leaving 9 bases not matched to a gene. Germline V gene data show CDR1 as SGHDN and CDR2 as FVKESK.